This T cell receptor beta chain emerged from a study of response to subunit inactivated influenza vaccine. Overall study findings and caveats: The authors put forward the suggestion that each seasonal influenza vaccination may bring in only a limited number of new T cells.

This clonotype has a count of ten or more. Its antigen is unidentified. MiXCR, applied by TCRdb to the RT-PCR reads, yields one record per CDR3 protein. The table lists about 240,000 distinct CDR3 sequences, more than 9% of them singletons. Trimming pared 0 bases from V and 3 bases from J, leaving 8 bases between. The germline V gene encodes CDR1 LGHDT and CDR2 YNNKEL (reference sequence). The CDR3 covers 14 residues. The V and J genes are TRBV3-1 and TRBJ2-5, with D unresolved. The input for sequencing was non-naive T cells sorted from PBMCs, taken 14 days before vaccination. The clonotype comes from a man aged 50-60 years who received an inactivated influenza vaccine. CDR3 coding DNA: TGTGCCAGCAGCCAAGATACGAGTAAAGAGACCCAGTACTTC. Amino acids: CASSQDTSKETQYF.